This T cell receptor beta chain is from a study of control samples from healthy donors and cancer patients (dated by TCRdb to the early 2020s). With regard to this clone: Its antigen target is currently unknown. No qualities accompany the bases; no much larger clone lies one base away.

Spanning cysteine to phenylalanine, the CDR3 consists of 13 amino acids. Only CDR3 DNA is held: 39 bases, read in frame from base 1. V sheds 5 bases and J sheds 6 bases, leaving 12 bases between their ends. Receptors were amplified or captured by the immunoSEQ multiplex PCR assay. The source is immuneACCESS, and TCRdb retained only in-frame sequences with V and J called. Part of the clones is not carried over; for the studies checked, unresolved V genes explain less than half of this, and the remainder is unexplained. The sample table shows roughly 130,000 clones, and approximately 90% are seen once. Of the sample, 2.5% falls within the top ten clones.

The receptor chain draws on TRBV12-3 or TRBV12-4 and TRBJ2-3; tentative D gene TRBD2, with 7 bases matching. Sequencing was done on a sample of blood. This receptor was taken from a man aged 18 to 29 in good health. The sequenced DNA: TGTGCCAGCAGTGTTGCGGGGGCCGATACGCAGTATTTT. This codes for CASSVAGADTQYF.